This T cell receptor (beta chain) was recorded in a study of shared clonotypes between healthy human individuals. Study-level points and caveats: Sequencing depth was predicted to influence how clonotypes are shared among donors. It was the few donors that limited the genetic and exposure-history diversity represented. It was only blood that was sampled, and tissue repertoires likely differ.

Data came from immunoSEQ multiplex PCR; TCRdb stores just in-frame clones and leaves some out. The data hold over 1.5 million clones, with roughly 98% observed a single time. As regards this clone: Its matching antigen is unknown.

Germline lookup yields CDR1 ENHRY and CDR2 SYGVKD. Losses at the gene ends were 9 bases for V and 8 bases for J; bases not matched to a gene: 6. The CDR3 covers 12 residues. The sequence derives from a man aged 25-40 years in good health. The material sequenced was naive CD4+ T cells sorted from blood. Subset defined: CD45RA+ positively selected. The chain is built from TRBV10-3 and TRBJ2-1, with 8 bases that match TRBD2. The CDR3, as DNA: TGTGCCATGGGACTAGGCTCGGATGAGCAGTTCTTC. It codes for CAMGLGSDEQFF.